The next 3 T cell receptor beta chains were all read from a single sample in a study of early T cells in non-severe SARS-CoV-2 infection (dated by TCRdb to the early 2020s). Library creation used 5' RACE. Sequencer: NextSeq 500. Through fastp at Q25 and MiXCR, TCRdb rebuilt clones from the public reads, retaining in-frame beta chains. Rows are unified per CDR3 protein, each entry keeping the most common DNA and genes. For this sample the table gives about 98,000 distinct CDR3 sequences, of which under 15% were detected only once. More than 6.5% of the sample comes from the top ten. Sequenced sample: whole blood. These receptor sequences come from an adult who was a healthcare worker with PCR-confirmed SARS-CoV-2 infection or an uninfected control (not recorded which).

Only a few counts were recorded for this clonotype. The V call is TRBV20-1, the J call TRBJ2-1; the D gene is possibly TRBD1 (7 bases). This CDR3 region has 14 residues. CDR1 and CDR2 (germline): DFQATT, SNEGSKA (reference sequence). CDR3 bases: TGCATCCTCGGGGGCGGGACAGATTACAATGAGCAGTTCTTC. Its translation is CILGGGTDYNEQFF.

The V call is TRBV29-1, the J call TRBJ2-7; 7 bases line up with TRBD1. V gave up 4 bases and J gave up 1 base; unmatched junction bases: 7. Looked up from germline, CDR1 is SQVTM and CDR2 is ANQGSEA. The length of the CDR3 is 14 residues. This CDR3 is CSVGGRGRSYEQYF. CDR3 nucleotide sequence: TGCAGCGTTGGGGGAAGGGGGCGATCCTACGAGCAGTACTTC.

This clonotype has ten or more counts. This chain connects TRBV20-1 to TRBJ1-2; 8 positions match TRBD1. This CDR3 is built from 15 residues. Per germline, CDR1 DFQATT and CDR2 SNEGSKA (reference sequence). J was trimmed by 8 bases and V by 0 bases; bases with no gene match: 11. The CDR3 nucleotides read TGCAGTGCTAGAGAACTAGGACAGGGTCGTTCCGGCTACACCTTC. This translates into CSARELGQGRSGYTF.